This paragraph reports one T cell receptor (beta chain). Antigen specificity is unknown. This sample is drawn from a study of neurological immune-mediated disorders. Regarding the study as a whole: None of the CDR3 amino acid sequences in expanded clones turned up in more than one subject, which points to private repertoires in all groups. HTLV-1-associated myelopathy showed the most TCR clonal expansion; multiple sclerosis the least, below healthy controls.

Indicated time point: longitudinal time-point 3. This CDR3 comprises 14 residues. CDR1 is SGHTA, CDR2 FQGNSA, per germline. Synthesis of cDNA used 5'RACE (with 10-nucleotide random UMIs). From 15-18 subjects, each sequencing run yielded over 160 million TCR-beta sequences. TCRdb re-derived calls from the 5' RACE reads in MiXCR, one entry per CDR3 protein. Seen here are about 45,000 distinct CDR3 sequences, roughly 13% observed once, and the top ten hold approximately 10%. The V call is TRBV7-2, the J call TRBJ2-3; TRBD1 or TRBD2 may be the D gene (5 bases each). This sequence originates from a man aged 30-40 years in good health. The sample consisted of PBMCs. CDR3 sequence (DNA): TGTGCTATCAGCTTAGAGGGACCCGCCGGGGCGCAGTATTTT. Its protein is CAISLEGPAGAQYF.